The rows below give T cell receptor beta chains drawn from one sample of a study of blood T cell repertoires in COVID-19. The assay was immunoSEQ multiplex PCR, and TCRdb's table has in-frame clones only and misses some. The data show 450,000 to 500,000 clones, 70% to 90% seen once. The specimen was PBMCs or T cells enriched from blood (not recorded which). The origin of the receptors is a woman aged 55 to 70 who had recovered from COVID-19. Each CDR3 is given with its conserved first and last residue. Each record gives: CDR3 length, clone size, J gene, D gene, V gene, CDR3 DNA, CDR3 protein. A D gene is named only where the DNA matches it firmly. Size values are once, few and many counts, or a class for expanded clones, and some rows have none.

len: 15
abundance: many
j_gene: TRBJ2-7
d_gene: TRBD1
v_gene: TRBV9
CDR3nt: TGTGCCAGCAGCGTACGGGACAGCCTACCGTACGAGCAGTACTTC
CDR3aa: CASSVRDSLPYEQYF

len: 13
abundance: -
j_gene: TRBJ2-3
d_gene: TRBD2
v_gene: TRBV11-3
CDR3nt: TGTGCCAGCAGCCCGACTAGCGGTGATACGCAGTATTTT
CDR3aa: CASSPTSGDTQYF

len: 15
abundance: -
j_gene: TRBJ1-2
d_gene: -
v_gene: TRBV9
CDR3nt: TGTGCCAGCAGCCCGACTGGGTTGGGTGACTATGGCTACACCTTC
CDR3aa: CASSPTGLGDYGYTF

len: 15
abundance: -
j_gene: TRBJ2-7
d_gene: -
v_gene: TRBV30
CDR3nt: TGTGCCTGGAGTGTAAGCGGACGGATGACCTACGAGCAGTACTTC
CDR3aa: CAWSVSGRMTYEQYF

len: 15
abundance: -
j_gene: TRBJ1-1
d_gene: TRBD1
v_gene: TRBV2
CDR3nt: TGTGCCAGCAGGCCGACAGGGTTCATGAACACTGAAGCTTTCTTT
CDR3aa: CASRPTGFMNTEAFF

len: 14
abundance: -
j_gene: TRBJ1-4
d_gene: TRBD1
v_gene: TRBV3-1/TRBV3-2
CDR3nt: TGTGCCAGCAGCCCTTGGGACAGCCATGAAAAACTGTTTTTT
CDR3aa: CASSPWDSHEKLFF

len: 16
abundance: -
j_gene: TRBJ2-3
d_gene: TRBD2
v_gene: TRBV5-1
CDR3nt: TGCGCCAGTGGATTAGGAACTAGCGGGGGCACAGATACGCAGTATTTT
CDR3aa: CASGLGTSGGTDTQYF

len: 15
abundance: -
j_gene: TRBJ1-4
d_gene: TRBD1
v_gene: TRBV5-1
CDR3nt: TGCGCCAGCAGCTTGGGACAGGGGGTTTCCGAAAAACTGTTTTTT
CDR3aa: CASSLGQGVSEKLFF

len: 16
abundance: -
j_gene: TRBJ1-1
d_gene: TRBD1
v_gene: TRBV19
CDR3nt: TGTGCCAGTAGTAGCCGGACAGGGGGCGCTGTCACTGAAGCTTTCTTT
CDR3aa: CASSSRTGGAVTEAFF

len: 15
abundance: -
j_gene: TRBJ1-5
d_gene: -
v_gene: TRBV5-5
CDR3nt: TGTGCCAGCAGCTTGGTACCAGGGGGCAATCAGCCCCAGCATTTT
CDR3aa: CASSLVPGGNQPQHF

len: 14
abundance: -
j_gene: TRBJ1-5
d_gene: TRBD1
v_gene: TRBV2
CDR3nt: TGTGCCAGCAGTGTGACAGGGTACAATCAGCCCCAGCATTTT
CDR3aa: CASSVTGYNQPQHF

len: 16
abundance: -
j_gene: TRBJ1-5
d_gene: -
v_gene: TRBV6-6
CDR3nt: TGTGCCAGCATTAACGACAGGACCCCTAGCAATCAGCCCCAGCATTTT
CDR3aa: CASINDRTPSNQPQHF

len: 13
abundance: -
j_gene: TRBJ2-5
d_gene: -
v_gene: TRBV18
CDR3nt: TGTGCCAGCTCACCGGGACACGAAGAGACCCAGTACTTC
CDR3aa: CASSPGHEETQYF

len: 16
abundance: -
j_gene: TRBJ2-3
d_gene: -
v_gene: TRBV10-3
CDR3nt: TGTGCCATCAGTGATATTCTGGGGGGGCGGGCAGATACGCAGTATTTT
CDR3aa: CAISDILGGRADTQYF

len: 15
abundance: -
j_gene: TRBJ2-1
d_gene: TRBD2
v_gene: TRBV9
CDR3nt: TGTGCCAGCAGCCAAGCGGGGGGATCCTACAATGAGCAGTTCTTC
CDR3aa: CASSQAGGSYNEQFF

len: 15
abundance: -
j_gene: TRBJ2-1
d_gene: -
v_gene: TRBV5-5
CDR3nt: TGTGCCAGCACCCCCCTAGGACAGTCCTACAATGAGCAGTTCTTC
CDR3aa: CASTPLGQSYNEQFF

len: 15
abundance: -
j_gene: TRBJ1-5
d_gene: -
v_gene: TRBV6-5
CDR3nt: TGTGCCAGCAGCCCCGTCAGGGGCCCCAATCAGCCCCAGCATTTT
CDR3aa: CASSPVRGPNQPQHF

len: 15
abundance: -
j_gene: TRBJ2-1
d_gene: -
v_gene: TRBV25-1
CDR3nt: TGTGCCAGCAGTGAATTCACAGGGTCCTGGGGTGAGCAGTTCTTC
CDR3aa: CASSEFTGSWGEQFF

len: 14
abundance: -
j_gene: TRBJ1-1
d_gene: -
v_gene: TRBV18
CDR3nt: TGTGCCAGCTCACCACCGCCCGGGAACACTGAAGCTTTCTTT
CDR3aa: CASSPPPGNTEAFF

len: 13
abundance: -
j_gene: TRBJ1-2
d_gene: -
v_gene: TRBV2
CDR3nt: TGTGCCAGCAGTGAGGGGGCAGTGAGAGGCTACACCTTC
CDR3aa: CASSEGAVRGYTF

len: 13
abundance: -
j_gene: TRBJ1-4
d_gene: TRBD1
v_gene: TRBV4-2
CDR3nt: TGTGCCAGCAGCCCCCGGGACAGTGAAAAACTGTTTTTT
CDR3aa: CASSPRDSEKLFF

len: 16
abundance: -
j_gene: TRBJ2-2
d_gene: -
v_gene: TRBV7-8
CDR3nt: TGTGCCAGCAGCTTCTCCTGGCCGGGGAACACCGGGGAGCTGTTTTTT
CDR3aa: CASSFSWPGNTGELFF

len: 12
abundance: -
j_gene: TRBJ1-1
d_gene: -
v_gene: TRBV2
CDR3nt: TGTGCCAGCGGCGGACAGATCCGTGAAGCTTTCTTT
CDR3aa: CASGGQIREAFF

len: 15
abundance: -
j_gene: TRBJ2-1
d_gene: TRBD1
v_gene: TRBV2
CDR3nt: TGTGCCAGCAGGGAGGGGACAGGGGTCAACAATGAGCAGTTCTTC
CDR3aa: CASREGTGVNNEQFF

len: 12
abundance: few
j_gene: TRBJ2-1
d_gene: -
v_gene: TRBV29-1
CDR3nt: TGCAGCGTTGAGACCAGACTAGGTGAGCAGTTCTTC
CDR3aa: CSVETRLGEQFF

len: 16
abundance: -
j_gene: TRBJ1-2
d_gene: TRBD1
v_gene: TRBV5-1
CDR3nt: TGCGCCAGCAGCTTGAAGGGTTACGGACAGGGCGGCGGCTACACCTTC
CDR3aa: CASSLKGYGQGGGYTF

len: 15
abundance: -
j_gene: TRBJ2-2
d_gene: -
v_gene: TRBV2
CDR3nt: TGTGCCAGCAGCGGACTTACGTTCGCTACCGGGGAGCTGTTTTTT
CDR3aa: CASSGLTFATGELFF

len: 14
abundance: -
j_gene: TRBJ1-5
d_gene: -
v_gene: TRBV5-1
CDR3nt: TGCGCCAGCAGCTTGGGTGGAGGGACCCAGCCCCAGCATTTT
CDR3aa: CASSLGGGTQPQHF

len: 14
abundance: -
j_gene: TRBJ1-6
d_gene: TRBD1
v_gene: TRBV30
CDR3nt: TGTGCCTGGAGTGTCACAGGGGCTAATTCACCCCTCCACTTT
CDR3aa: CAWSVTGANSPLHF

len: 18
abundance: -
j_gene: TRBJ2-7
d_gene: TRBD2
v_gene: TRBV28
CDR3nt: TGTGCCAGCAGCTTCCTAGCGGGGGCCCCGACCTTCTCCTACGAGCAGTACTTC
CDR3aa: CASSFLAGAPTFSYEQYF

len: 15
abundance: -
j_gene: TRBJ2-3
d_gene: TRBD2
v_gene: TRBV4-1
CDR3nt: TGCGCCAGCAGCACGCTAGCGGGGTGGTTGAATACGCAGTATTTT
CDR3aa: CASSTLAGWLNTQYF

len: 14
abundance: -
j_gene: TRBJ2-2
d_gene: -
v_gene: TRBV2
CDR3nt: TGTGCCAGCAGTGACAGGGATGACACCGGGGAGCTGTTTTTT
CDR3aa: CASSDRDDTGELFF

len: 11
abundance: -
j_gene: TRBJ1-2
d_gene: TRBD1
v_gene: TRBV20-1
CDR3nt: TGCAGTGCTAGGGTGGGACAGAGCTACACCTTC
CDR3aa: CSARVGQSYTF

len: 12
abundance: -
j_gene: TRBJ1-6
d_gene: -
v_gene: TRBV12-3/TRBV12-4
CDR3nt: TGTGCCAGCAGAGTCCTTAAAGGGGCCCTCCACTTT
CDR3aa: CASRVLKGALHF

len: 16
abundance: once
j_gene: TRBJ2-4
d_gene: -
v_gene: TRBV7-9
CDR3nt: TGTGCCAGCAGCTTAGCGGGCCGGTCAGCCAAAAACATTCAGTACTTC
CDR3aa: CASSLAGRSAKNIQYF

len: 16
abundance: -
j_gene: TRBJ2-3
d_gene: TRBD2
v_gene: TRBV7-8
CDR3nt: TGTGCCAGCAGCTTTTTGGCGGGGGGGCACCCAGATACGCAGTATTTT
CDR3aa: CASSFLAGGHPDTQYF

len: 14
abundance: -
j_gene: TRBJ1-1
d_gene: TRBD1
v_gene: TRBV27
CDR3nt: TGTGCCAGCAGTACCGGGACAGCGAACACTGAAGCTTTCTTT
CDR3aa: CASSTGTANTEAFF

len: 16
abundance: -
j_gene: TRBJ1-3
d_gene: -
v_gene: TRBV9
CDR3nt: TGTGCCAGCAGCCCGAACAGGTTTAACTCTGGAAACACCATATATTTT
CDR3aa: CASSPNRFNSGNTIYF

len: 16
abundance: once
j_gene: TRBJ2-3
d_gene: TRBD2
v_gene: TRBV2
CDR3nt: TGTGCCAGCGCTGGGGGAGGGGCGGGGCCCACAGATACGCAGTATTTT
CDR3aa: CASAGGGAGPTDTQYF

len: 11
abundance: -
j_gene: TRBJ1-2
d_gene: -
v_gene: TRBV5-1
CDR3nt: TGCGCCAGCAGCGAGACGGGAGGCTACACCTTC
CDR3aa: CASSETGGYTF